This is a list of T cell receptor beta chains from one sample in a study of Ad26.COV2.S vaccination and SARS-CoV-2 variants. The repertoire was sequenced with immunoSEQ multiplex PCR; TCRdb's copy has only in-frame clones and lacks some. The table has 400,000 to 500,000 clones, approximately 92% seen once. Sequenced here: peripheral blood, sampled in a trial of Ad26.COV2.S vaccine versus placebo. Receptors originate from a person aged 18 to 65 who received the Ad26.COV2.S COVID-19 vaccine or a placebo. CDR3s leave out the opening cysteine and the closing phenylalanine or tryptophan. The order of the fields is CDR3 protein, J gene, V gene, clone size, D gene. A D gene is named only where the DNA matches it firmly. Some rows mark clone size as missing; the rest say once, few, many or name a class of expanded clone.

ASSQAVFLADDTDTQY | TRBJ2-3 | TRBV4-3 | NA | TRBD2
ASRRRRGLAGFTF | TRBJ2-1 | TRBV6-5 | once | TRBD2
ASSLVGDSPLH | TRBJ1-6 | TRBV11-1 | NA | NA
ASSLGSNQPQH | TRBJ1-5 | TRBV12-3/TRBV12-4 | NA | NA
ASGWEGPHEQY | TRBJ2-7 | TRBV27 | NA | TRBD2
AWSVGGRVGYT | TRBJ1-2 | TRBV30 | once | NA
ASRPKESNEQF | TRBJ2-1 | TRBV12-3/TRBV12-4 | NA | NA
ASSPTADGLGGYT | TRBJ1-2 | TRBV11-3 | few | NA
ASSVLSEGGYT | TRBJ1-2 | TRBV9 | NA | NA
ASSVAPGQPQH | TRBJ1-5 | TRBV9 | NA | NA
ASGLVTGGATEAF | TRBJ1-1 | TRBV12-5 | NA | TRBD1
ASSLIPGPTETQY | TRBJ2-5 | TRBV7-3 | NA | NA
ASSARTSGSNEQF | TRBJ2-1 | TRBV19 | once | TRBD2
ASSLTGTPYNSPLH | TRBJ1-6 | TRBV5-1 | NA | NA
ASTQVGMNSPLH | TRBJ1-6 | TRBV6-5 | few | NA
ASSPRDRGQLEQY | TRBJ2-7 | TRBV19 | NA | TRBD1
ATRRWGGQGAIADTQY | TRBJ2-3 | TRBV15 | NA | TRBD1
ASSQELRGAARAF | TRBJ1-1 | TRBV4-3 | NA | NA
AWSVGRGGGPFYNSPLH | TRBJ1-6 | TRBV30 | NA | NA
ASSFPTGFEQY | TRBJ2-7 | TRBV28 | NA | NA
ASSLTGFLSGRASSPETQY | TRBJ2-5 | TRBV27 | NA | TRBD2
ASSYRQEKEAF | TRBJ1-1 | TRBV6-6 | NA | NA
ASSLRTGATDTQY | TRBJ2-3 | TRBV7-2 | NA | TRBD1
ASSKLSGLRSGEQF | TRBJ2-1 | TRBV18 | NA | NA
ASSIGLAPDTQY | TRBJ2-3 | TRBV5-1 | NA | TRBD2
ASSQAGTQGGTIY | TRBJ1-3 | TRBV4-3 | NA | NA
ATSRVRTMNTEAF | TRBJ1-1 | TRBV15 | NA | NA
ASSPSGGYQGNQPQH | TRBJ1-5 | TRBV18 | NA | NA
ASSFWGGGDNEQF | TRBJ2-1 | TRBV27 | NA | TRBD2
ASDKGFFHTGELF | TRBJ2-2 | TRBV7-9 | once | NA